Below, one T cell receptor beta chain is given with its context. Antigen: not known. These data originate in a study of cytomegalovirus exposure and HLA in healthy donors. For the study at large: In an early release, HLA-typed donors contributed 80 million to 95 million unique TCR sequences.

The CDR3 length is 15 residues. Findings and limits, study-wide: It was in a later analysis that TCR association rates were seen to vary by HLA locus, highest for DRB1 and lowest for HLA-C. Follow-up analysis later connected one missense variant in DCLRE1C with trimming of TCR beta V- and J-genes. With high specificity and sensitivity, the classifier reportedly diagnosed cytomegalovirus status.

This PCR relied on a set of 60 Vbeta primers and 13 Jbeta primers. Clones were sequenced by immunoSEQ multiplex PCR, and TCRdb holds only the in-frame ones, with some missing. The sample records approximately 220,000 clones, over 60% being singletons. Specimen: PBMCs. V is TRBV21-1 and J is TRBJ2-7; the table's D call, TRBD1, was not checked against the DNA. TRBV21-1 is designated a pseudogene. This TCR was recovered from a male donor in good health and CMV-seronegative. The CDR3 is CASSNQGQGAYEQYF. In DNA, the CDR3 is TGTGCCAGCAGCAATCAGGGACAGGGCGCCTACGAGCAGTACTTC.